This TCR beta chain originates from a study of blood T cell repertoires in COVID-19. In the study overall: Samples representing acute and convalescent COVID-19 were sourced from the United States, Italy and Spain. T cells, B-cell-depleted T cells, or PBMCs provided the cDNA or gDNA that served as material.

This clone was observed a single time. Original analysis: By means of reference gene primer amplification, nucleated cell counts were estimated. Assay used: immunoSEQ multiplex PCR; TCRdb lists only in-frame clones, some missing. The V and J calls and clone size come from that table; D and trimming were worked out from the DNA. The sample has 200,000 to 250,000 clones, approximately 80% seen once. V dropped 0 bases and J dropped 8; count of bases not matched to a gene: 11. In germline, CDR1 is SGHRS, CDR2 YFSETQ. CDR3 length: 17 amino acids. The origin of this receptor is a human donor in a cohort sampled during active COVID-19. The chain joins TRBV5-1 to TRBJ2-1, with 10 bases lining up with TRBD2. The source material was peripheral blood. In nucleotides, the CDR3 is TGCGCCAGCAGCTTGGGTAGCGGGAGGCCCCTTCGGGATGAGCAGTTCTTC. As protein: CASSLGSGRPLRDEQFF.